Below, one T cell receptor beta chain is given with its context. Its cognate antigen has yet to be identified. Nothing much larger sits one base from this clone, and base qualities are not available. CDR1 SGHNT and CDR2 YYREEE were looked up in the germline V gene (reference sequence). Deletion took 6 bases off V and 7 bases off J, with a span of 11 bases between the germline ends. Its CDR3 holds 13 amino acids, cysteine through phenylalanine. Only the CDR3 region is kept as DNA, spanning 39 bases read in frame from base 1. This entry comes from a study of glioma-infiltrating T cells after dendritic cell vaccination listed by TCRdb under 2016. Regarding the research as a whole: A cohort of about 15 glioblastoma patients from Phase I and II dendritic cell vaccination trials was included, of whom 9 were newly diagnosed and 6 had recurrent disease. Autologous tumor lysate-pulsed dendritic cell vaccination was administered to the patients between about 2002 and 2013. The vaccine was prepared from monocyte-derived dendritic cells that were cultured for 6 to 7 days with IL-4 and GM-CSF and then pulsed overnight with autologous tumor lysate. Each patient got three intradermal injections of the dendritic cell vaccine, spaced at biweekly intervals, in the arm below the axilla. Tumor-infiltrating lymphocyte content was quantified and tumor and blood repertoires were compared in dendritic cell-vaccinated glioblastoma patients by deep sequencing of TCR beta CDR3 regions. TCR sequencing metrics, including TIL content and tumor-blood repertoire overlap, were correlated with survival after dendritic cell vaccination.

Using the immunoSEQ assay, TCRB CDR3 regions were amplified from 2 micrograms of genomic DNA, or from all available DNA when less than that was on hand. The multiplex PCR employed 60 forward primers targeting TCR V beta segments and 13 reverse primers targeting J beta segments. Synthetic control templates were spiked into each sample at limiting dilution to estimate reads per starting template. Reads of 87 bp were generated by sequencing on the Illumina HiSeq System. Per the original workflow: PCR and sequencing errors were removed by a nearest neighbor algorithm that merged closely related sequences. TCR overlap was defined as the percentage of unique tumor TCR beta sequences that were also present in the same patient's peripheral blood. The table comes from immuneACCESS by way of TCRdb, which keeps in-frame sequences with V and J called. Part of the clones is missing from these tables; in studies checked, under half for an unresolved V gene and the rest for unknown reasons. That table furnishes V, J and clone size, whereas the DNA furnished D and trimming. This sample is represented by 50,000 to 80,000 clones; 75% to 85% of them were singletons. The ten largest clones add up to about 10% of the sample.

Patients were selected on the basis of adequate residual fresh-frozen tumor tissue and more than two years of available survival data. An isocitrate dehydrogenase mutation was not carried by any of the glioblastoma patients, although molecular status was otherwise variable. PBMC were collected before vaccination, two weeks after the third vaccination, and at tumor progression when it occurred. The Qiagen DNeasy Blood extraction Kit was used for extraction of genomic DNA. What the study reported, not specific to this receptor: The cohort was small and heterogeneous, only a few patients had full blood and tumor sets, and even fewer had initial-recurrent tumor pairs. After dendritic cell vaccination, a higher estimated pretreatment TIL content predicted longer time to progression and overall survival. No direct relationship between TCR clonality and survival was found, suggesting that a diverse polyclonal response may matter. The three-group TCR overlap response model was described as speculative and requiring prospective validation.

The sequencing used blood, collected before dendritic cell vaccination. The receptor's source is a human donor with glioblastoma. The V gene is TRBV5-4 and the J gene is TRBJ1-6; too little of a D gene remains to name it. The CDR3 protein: CASNYRGNSPLHF. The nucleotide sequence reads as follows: TGTGCCAGCAATTATAGAGGCAATTCACCCCTCCACTTT.